These 10 T cell receptor beta chains originate from one sample sequenced in a study of blood T cells in healthy people across ages. The use of a sample-barcoded 5' primer and a J-beta primer mix characterized a second PCR of roughly 6 to 12 cycles. TCRdb processed the 5' RACE reads anew with MiXCR; each CDR3 protein has one entry. The table records about 1.5 million distinct CDR3 sequences, about 42% of them present only once. Sequencing input: blood. All receptors derive from a woman aged 18-30 years in good health.

The chain has TRBV7-2 and TRBJ2-1; D remains unclear. Germline CDR1 reads SGHTA; CDR2 reads FQGNSA. V was pared by 1 base and J by 14 bases, with 12 bases between. The CDR3 sequence is 12 residues long. The CDR3 DNA follows: TGTGCCAGCAGCTTAGTATCCGCCCGTGAGTTCTTC. As protein: CASSLVSAREFF.

This clonotype was seen more than once but under ten times. V gene TRBV20-1 combines with J gene TRBJ1-6; D gene unclear. CDR3 size: 12 residues. V was clipped by 0 bases and J by 11 bases, with 8 bases between them. From germline, CDR1 is DFQATT and CDR2 SNEGSKA (reference sequence). The CDR3 coding sequence is TGCAGTGCTAGAGATGAGGGTCCACCCCTCCACTTT. Its translation is CSARDEGPPLHF.

This chain joins TRBV4-3 and TRBJ1-4; 8 bases line up with TRBD1. The CDR3 length is 16 residues. J was trimmed by 10 bases and V by 0 bases; bases with no gene match: 10. The germline V gene encodes CDR1 LGHNA and CDR2 YSLEER. The CDR3: CASSQDRQGRMGKLFF. CDR3 coding DNA: TGCGCCAGCAGCCAAGATAGACAGGGGCGGATGGGAAAACTGTTTTTT.

The rearrangement uses TRBV7-6 and TRBJ1-2, with 8 bases aligning to TRBD1. CDR1 is SGHVS, CDR2 FNYEAQ, per germline. The CDR3 consists of 16 residues. Trimming cost V 1 base and J 2 bases; bases outside gene matches: 6. CDR3 sequence reads: CASSLGTQGANYGYTF. CDR3 DNA: TGTGCCAGCAGCTTAGGGACCCAGGGGGCGAACTATGGCTACACCTTC.

This clonotype was found a few times. The CDR3 sequence is CASSYDSGRGEQYF. CDR3 DNA sequence: TGTGCCAGCAGTTACGATAGCGGGAGGGGTGAGCAGTACTTC. J is TRBJ2-7 and V is TRBV6-6; TRBD2 matches at 11 bases. The length of the CDR3 is 14 residues. The V gene end was trimmed by 2 bases and the J gene end by 7 bases; junction bases not matched to a gene: 4. CDR1 and CDR2 (germline): MNHNY, SVGAGI (reference sequence).

The rearrangement joins TRBV5-6 to TRBJ1-5, with D possibly being TRBD1 (5 bases). CDR3 length: 14 amino acids. V lost 0 bases to trimming and J lost 6 bases, with 10 bases between them. Germline V gene data show CDR1 as SGHDT and CDR2 as YYEEEE. Here the CDR3 DNA reads TGTGCCAGCAGCTTGGACAGGAGGCGTCAGCCCCAGCATTTT. This codes for CASSLDRRRQPQHF.

The rearrangement uses TRBV4-3 and TRBJ2-1; tentatively, D is TRBD2 (6 bases). V dropped 6 bases and J dropped 8 bases, with 17 bases sitting between them. In germline, CDR1 is LGHNA, CDR2 YSLEER. The CDR3 consists of 14 residues. DNA of the CDR3: TGCGCCAGCAGTTCCGGGACTGGGAGTTATGAGCAGTTCTTC. This encodes CASSSGTGSYEQFF.

Worth noting for this clonotype: Germline is not matched at one junction end, which may reflect a read error. V gene TRBV18 combines with J gene TRBJ2-1; weak D call: TRBD1 (5 bases). Per the germline V gene, CDR1 is KGHSH and CDR2 is LQKENI. This CDR3 has 15 residues. The CDR3: CASSPLEGAGNEKFF. In DNA form, the CDR3 reads TGTGCCAGCTCACCCTTGGAAGGGGCCGGAAATGAGAAGTTCTTC.

This clonotype was seen a handful of times. The rearrangement links TRBV20-1 to TRBJ2-7, with D maybe TRBD2 (6 bases). CDR1 DFQATT and CDR2 SNEGSKA come from the germline V gene (reference sequence). The ends were cut back, 3 bases at V and 2 bases at J, with 11 bases in the middle. The CDR3 extends over 13 amino acids. CDR3 nucleotide sequence: TGCAGTGCTAGTAAAGGGACTGCCTACGAGCAGTACTTC. This gives the protein CSASKGTAYEQYF.

The V gene is TRBV2, the J gene TRBJ2-2; D possibly corresponds to TRBD2 (5 bases). Germline V gene data show CDR1 as SNHLY and CDR2 as FYNNEI. The V end lost 3 bases, the J end lost 6 bases, and 14 bases lay between the germline ends. CDR3 size: 15 residues. The CDR3 protein is CASSESRVIAGELFF. The CDR3 DNA sequence: TGTGCCAGCAGTGAGTCGCGGGTGATCGCCGGGGAGCTGTTTTTT. Variable domain in full (rest from reference TRBV2 and TRBJ2-2): EPEVTQTPSHQVTQMGQEVILRCVPISNHLYFYWYRQILGQKVEFLVSFYNNEISEKSEIFDDQFSVERPDGSNFTLKIRSTKLEDSAMYFCASSESRVIAGELFFGEGSRLTVL.